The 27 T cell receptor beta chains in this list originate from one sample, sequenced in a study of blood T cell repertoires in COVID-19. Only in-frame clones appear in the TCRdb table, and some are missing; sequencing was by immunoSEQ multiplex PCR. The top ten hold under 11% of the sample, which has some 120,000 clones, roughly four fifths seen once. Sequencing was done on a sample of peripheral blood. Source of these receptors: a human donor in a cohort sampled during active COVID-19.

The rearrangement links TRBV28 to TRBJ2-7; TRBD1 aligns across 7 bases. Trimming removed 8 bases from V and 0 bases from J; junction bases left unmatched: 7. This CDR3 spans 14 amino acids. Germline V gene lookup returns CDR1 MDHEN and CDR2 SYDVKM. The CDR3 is CASLGQSSSYEQYF. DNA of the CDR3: TGTGCCAGCTTGGGACAGTCGAGCTCCTACGAGCAGTACTTC.

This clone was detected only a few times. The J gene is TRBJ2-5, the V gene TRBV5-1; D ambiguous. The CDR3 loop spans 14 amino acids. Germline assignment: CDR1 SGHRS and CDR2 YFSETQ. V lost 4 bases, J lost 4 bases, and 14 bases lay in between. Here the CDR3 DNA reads TGCGCCAGCAGCGGGCTCACCAGGCCAGAGACCCAGTACTTC. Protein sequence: CASSGLTRPETQYF.

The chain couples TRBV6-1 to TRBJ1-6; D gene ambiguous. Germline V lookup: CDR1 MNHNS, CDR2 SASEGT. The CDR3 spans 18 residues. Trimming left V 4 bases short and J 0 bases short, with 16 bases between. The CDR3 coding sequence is TGTGCCAGCAGTGCCCGGGGTAGGCAAAGCTCCTATAATTCACCCCTCCACTTT. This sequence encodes CASSARGRQSSYNSPLHF.

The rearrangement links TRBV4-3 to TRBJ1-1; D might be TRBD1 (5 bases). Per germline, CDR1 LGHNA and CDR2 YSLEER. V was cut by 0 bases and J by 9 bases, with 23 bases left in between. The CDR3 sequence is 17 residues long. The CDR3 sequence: CASSQDRSGDYRGKAFF. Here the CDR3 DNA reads TGCGCCAGCAGCCAAGATAGATCGGGGGACTATCGGGGCAAAGCTTTCTTT.

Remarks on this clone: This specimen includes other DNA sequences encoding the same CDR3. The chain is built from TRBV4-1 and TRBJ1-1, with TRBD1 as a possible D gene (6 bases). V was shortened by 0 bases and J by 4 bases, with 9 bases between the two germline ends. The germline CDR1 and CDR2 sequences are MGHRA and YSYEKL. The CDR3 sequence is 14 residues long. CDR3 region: CASSQDLGATEAFF. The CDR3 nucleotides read TGCGCCAGCAGCCAAGATTTGGGGGCCACTGAAGCTTTCTTT.

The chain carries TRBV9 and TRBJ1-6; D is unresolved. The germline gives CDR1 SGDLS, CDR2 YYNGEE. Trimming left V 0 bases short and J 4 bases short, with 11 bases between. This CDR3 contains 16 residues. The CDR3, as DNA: TGTGCCAGCAGCGTAGGCGGGCAATCTTATAATTCACCCCTCCACTTT. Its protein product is CASSVGGQSYNSPLHF.

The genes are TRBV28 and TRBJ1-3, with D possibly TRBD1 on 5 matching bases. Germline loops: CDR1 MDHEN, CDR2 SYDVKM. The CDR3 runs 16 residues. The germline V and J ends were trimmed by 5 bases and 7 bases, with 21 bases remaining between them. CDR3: CASSPGGGIGGNTIYF. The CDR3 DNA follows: TGTGCCAGCAGTCCCGGGGGGGGAATTGGTGGCAACACCATATATTTT.

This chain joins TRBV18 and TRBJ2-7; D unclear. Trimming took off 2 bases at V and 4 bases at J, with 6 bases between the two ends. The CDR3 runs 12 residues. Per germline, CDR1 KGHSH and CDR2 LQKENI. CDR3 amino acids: CASSPVTYEQYF. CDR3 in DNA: TGTGCCAGCTCACCAGTCACATACGAGCAGTACTTC.

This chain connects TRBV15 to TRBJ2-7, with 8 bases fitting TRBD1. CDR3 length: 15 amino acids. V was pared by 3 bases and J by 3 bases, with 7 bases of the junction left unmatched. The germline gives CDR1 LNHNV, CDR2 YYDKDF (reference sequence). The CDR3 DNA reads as TGTGCCACCAGCAGCCCAAGACAGGGGAACTACGAGCAGTACTTC. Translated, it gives CATSSPRQGNYEQYF.

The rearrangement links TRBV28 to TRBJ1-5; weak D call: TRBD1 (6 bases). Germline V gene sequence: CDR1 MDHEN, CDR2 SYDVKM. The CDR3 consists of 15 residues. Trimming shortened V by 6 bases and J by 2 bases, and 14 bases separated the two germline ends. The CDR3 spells CASRPTGLGNQPQHF. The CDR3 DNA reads TGTGCCAGCAGGCCCACAGGGTTAGGCAATCAGCCCCAGCATTTT.

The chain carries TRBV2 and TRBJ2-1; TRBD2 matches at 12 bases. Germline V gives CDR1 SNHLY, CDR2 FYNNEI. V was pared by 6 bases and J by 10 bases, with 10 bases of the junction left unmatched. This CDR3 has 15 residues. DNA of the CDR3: TGTGCCAGCAGCCTCATTGGACTAGCGGGGATGGAGCAGTTCTTC. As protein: CASSLIGLAGMEQFF.

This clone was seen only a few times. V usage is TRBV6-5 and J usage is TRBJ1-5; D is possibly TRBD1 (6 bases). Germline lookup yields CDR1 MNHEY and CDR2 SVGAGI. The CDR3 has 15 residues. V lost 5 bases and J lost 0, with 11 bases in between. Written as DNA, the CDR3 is TGTGCCAGCAGTCCCGACAGGAATAGCAATCAGCCCCAGCATTTT. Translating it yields CASSPDRNSNQPQHF.

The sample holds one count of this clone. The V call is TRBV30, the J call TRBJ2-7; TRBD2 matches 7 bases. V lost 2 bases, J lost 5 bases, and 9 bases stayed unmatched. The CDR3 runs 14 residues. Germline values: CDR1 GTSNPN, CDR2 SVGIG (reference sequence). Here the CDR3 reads CAWSKLAGVDEQYF. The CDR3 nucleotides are TGTGCCTGGAGTAAGCTGGCGGGGGTCGACGAGCAGTACTTC. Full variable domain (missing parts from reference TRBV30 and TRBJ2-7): SQTIHQWPATLVQPVGSPLSLECTVEGTSNPNLYWYRQAAGRGLQLLFYSVGIGQISSEVPQNLSASRPQDRQFILSSKKLLLSDSGFYLCAWSKLAGVDEQYFGPGTRLTVT.

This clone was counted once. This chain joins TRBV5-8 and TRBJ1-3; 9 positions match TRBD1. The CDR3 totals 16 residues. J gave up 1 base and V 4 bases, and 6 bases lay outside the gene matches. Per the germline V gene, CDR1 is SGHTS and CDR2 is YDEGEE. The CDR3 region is CASSGPGTGSGNTIYF. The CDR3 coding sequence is TGTGCCAGCAGCGGACCCGGGACAGGGTCTGGAAACACCATATATTTT.

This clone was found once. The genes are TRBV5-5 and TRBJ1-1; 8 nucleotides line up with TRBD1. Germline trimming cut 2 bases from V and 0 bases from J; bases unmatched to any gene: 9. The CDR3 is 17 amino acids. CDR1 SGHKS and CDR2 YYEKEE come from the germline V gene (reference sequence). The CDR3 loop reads CASSLQGGYGMNTEAFF. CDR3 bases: TGTGCCAGCAGCTTACAGGGGGGGTACGGAATGAACACTGAAGCTTTCTTT.

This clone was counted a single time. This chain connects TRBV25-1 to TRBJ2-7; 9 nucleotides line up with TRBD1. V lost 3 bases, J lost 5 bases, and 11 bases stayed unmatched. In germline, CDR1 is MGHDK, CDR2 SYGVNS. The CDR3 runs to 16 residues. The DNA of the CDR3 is TGTGCCAGCAGTGACTTAACCGGGACAGGGCTCAACGAGCAGTACTTC. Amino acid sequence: CASSDLTGTGLNEQYF.

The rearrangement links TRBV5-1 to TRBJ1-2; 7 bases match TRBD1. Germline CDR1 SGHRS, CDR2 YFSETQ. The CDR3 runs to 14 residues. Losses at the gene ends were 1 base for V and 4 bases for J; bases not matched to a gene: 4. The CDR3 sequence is CASSLNRGGYGYTF. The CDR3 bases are TGCGCCAGCAGCTTGAACAGGGGCGGCTATGGCTACACCTTC.

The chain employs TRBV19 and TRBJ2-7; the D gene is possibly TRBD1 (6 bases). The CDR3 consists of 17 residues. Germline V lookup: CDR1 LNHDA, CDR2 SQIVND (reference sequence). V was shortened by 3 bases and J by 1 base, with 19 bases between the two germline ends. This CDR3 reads CASSMINRDTISYEQYF. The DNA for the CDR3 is TGTGCCAGTAGTATGATAAACCGGGACACGATTTCCTACGAGCAGTACTTC.

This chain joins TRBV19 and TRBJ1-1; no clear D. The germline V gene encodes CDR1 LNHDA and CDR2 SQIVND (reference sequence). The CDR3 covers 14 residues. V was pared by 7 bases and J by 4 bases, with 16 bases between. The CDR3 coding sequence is TGTGCCAGTATCTTCGGGCCGAGCGGCACTGAAGCTTTCTTT. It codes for CASIFGPSGTEAFF.

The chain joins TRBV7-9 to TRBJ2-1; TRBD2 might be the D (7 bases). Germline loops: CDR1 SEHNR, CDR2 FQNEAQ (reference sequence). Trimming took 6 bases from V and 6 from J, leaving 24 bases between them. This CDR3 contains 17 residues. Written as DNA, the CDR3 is TGTGCCAGCAGTTCACTTCCCGGGGGGCCTGGGGGCAATGAGCAGTTCTTC. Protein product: CASSSLPGGPGGNEQFF.

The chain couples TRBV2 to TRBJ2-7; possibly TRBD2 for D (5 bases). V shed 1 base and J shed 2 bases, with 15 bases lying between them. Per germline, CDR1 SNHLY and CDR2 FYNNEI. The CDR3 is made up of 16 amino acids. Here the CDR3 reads CASSEGGGLKAYEQYF. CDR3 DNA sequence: TGTGCCAGCAGTGAAGGTGGCGGGTTAAAGGCCTACGAGCAGTACTTC.

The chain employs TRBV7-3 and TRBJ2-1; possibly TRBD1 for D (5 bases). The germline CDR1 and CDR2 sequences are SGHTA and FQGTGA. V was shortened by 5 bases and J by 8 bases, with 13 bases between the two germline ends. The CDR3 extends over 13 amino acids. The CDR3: CASSAGLNDEQFF. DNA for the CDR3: TGTGCCAGCAGCGCAGGGTTGAACGATGAGCAGTTCTTC.

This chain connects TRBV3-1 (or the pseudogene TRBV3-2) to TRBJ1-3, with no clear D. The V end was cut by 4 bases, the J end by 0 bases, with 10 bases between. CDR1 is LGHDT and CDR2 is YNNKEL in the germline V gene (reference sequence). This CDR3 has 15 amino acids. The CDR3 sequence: CASSPLPSSGNTIYF. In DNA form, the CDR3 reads TGTGCCAGCAGCCCCCTGCCGAGCTCTGGAAACACCATATATTTT.

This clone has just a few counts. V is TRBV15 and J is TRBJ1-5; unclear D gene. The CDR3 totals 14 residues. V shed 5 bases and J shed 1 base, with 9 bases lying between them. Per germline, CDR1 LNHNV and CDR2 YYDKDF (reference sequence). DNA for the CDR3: TGTGCCACCAGCGTCCCCCAGAGCAATCAGCCCCAGCATTTT. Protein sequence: CATSVPQSNQPQHF.

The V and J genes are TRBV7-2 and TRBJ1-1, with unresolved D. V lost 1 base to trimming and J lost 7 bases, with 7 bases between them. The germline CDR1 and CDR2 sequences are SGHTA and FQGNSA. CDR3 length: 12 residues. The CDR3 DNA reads TGTGCCAGCAGCTTAGGAGTGAGTGAAGCTTTCTTT. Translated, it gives CASSLGVSEAFF.

DNA of the CDR3: TGTGCCTGGAGTGTTCAGGAGGGTATAGGCTACACCTTC. Amino acids: CAWSVQEGIGYTF. This chain connects TRBV30 to TRBJ1-2; D not certain. V was cut by 0 bases and J by 8 bases, with 13 bases left in between. This CDR3 comprises 13 residues. Germline-derived CDR1 and CDR2 are GTSNPN and SVGIG (reference sequence).

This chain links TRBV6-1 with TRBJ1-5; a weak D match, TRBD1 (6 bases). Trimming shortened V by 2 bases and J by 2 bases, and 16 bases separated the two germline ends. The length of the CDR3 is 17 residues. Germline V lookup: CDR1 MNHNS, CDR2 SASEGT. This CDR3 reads CASSESRGGYGNQPQHF. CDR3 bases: TGTGCCAGCAGTGAAAGCAGGGGAGGGTATGGCAATCAGCCCCAGCATTTT.